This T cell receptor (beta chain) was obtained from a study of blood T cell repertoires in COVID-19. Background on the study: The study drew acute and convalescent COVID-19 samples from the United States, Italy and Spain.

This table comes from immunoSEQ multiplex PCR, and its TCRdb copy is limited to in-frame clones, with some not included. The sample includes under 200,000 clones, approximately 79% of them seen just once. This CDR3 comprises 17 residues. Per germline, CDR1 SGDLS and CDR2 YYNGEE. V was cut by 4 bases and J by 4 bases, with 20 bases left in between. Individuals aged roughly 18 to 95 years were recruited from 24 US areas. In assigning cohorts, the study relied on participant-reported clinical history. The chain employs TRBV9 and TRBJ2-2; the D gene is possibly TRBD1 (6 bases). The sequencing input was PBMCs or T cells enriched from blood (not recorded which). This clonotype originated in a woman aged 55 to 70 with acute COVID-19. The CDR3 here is CASSPRYSGQRTGELFF. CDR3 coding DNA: TGTGCCAGCAGCCCCCGTTATTCAGGACAGCGCACCGGGGAGCTGTTTTTT.